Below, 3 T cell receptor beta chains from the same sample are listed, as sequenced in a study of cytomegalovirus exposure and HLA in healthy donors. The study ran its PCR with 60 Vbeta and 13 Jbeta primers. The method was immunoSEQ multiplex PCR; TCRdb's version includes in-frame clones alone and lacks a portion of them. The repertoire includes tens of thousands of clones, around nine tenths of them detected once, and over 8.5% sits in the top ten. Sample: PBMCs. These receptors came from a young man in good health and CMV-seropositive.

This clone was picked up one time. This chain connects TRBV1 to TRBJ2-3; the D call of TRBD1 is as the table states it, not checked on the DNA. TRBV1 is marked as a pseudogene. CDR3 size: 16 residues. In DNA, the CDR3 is TGCACCAGCAGCCAAGACCAGGGGCTTTTCACAGATACGCAGTATTTT. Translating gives CTSSQDQGLFTDTQYF.

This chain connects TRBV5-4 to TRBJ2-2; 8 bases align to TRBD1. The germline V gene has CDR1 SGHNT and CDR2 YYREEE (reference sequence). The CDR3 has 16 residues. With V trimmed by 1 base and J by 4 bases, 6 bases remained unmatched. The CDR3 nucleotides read TGTGCCAGCAGCTTGCACGCAACAGGGGGCACCGGGGAGCTGTTTTTT. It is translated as CASSLHATGGTGELFF.

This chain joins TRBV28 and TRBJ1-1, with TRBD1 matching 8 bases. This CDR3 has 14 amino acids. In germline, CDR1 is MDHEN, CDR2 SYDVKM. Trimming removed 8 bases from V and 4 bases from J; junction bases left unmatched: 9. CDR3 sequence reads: CASYSTGEATEAFF. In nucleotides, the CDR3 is TGTGCCAGCTACTCGACAGGGGAGGCCACTGAAGCTTTCTTT.